Described below is a single T cell receptor (beta chain) sequence and its context. This CDR3 has 15 residues. Germline CDR1 is LNHDA and CDR2 is SQIVND (reference sequence). V lost 0 bases, J lost 9 bases, and 15 bases lay in between. Assay used: immunoSEQ multiplex PCR; TCRdb lists only in-frame clones, some missing. Among around 280,000 clones listed, around 87% were seen once. These data belong to a study of blood T cell repertoires in COVID-19. Overall study context: PBMCs, B-cell-depleted T cells, or T cells provided the cDNA or gDNA that made up the material.

This TCR was sampled from a man between 65 and 80 years old with acute or convalescent COVID-19. The chain uses TRBV19 and TRBJ2-1; a weak D match, TRBD1 (5 bases). The sequenced sample consisted of peripheral blood. The CDR3 loop is CASSIDRVGLGEQFF. CDR3 sequence (DNA): TGTGCCAGTAGTATAGACAGGGTCGGTCTCGGTGAGCAGTTCTTC.